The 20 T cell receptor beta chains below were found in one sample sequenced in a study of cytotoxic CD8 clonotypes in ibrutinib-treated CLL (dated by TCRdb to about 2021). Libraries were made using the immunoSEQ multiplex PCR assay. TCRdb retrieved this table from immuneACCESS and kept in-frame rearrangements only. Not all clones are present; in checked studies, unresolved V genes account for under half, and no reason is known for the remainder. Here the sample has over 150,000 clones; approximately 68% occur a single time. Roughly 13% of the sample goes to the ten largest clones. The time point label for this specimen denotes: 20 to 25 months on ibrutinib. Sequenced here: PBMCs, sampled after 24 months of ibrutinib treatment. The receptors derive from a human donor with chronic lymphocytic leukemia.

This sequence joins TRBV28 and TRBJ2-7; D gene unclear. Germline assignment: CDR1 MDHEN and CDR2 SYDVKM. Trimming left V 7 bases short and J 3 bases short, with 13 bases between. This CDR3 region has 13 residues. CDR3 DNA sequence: TGTGCCAGCATCCATTCGGGTGACTACGAGCAGTACTTC. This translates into CASIHSGDYEQYF.

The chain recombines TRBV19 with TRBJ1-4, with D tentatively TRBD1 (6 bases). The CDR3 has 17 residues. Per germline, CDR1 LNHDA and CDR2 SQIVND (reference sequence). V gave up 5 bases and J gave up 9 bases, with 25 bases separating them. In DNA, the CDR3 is TGTGCCAGTAGTGTAACAGGGTTCTATGACCACATACAAAAACTGTTTTTT. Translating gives CASSVTGFYDHIQKLFF.

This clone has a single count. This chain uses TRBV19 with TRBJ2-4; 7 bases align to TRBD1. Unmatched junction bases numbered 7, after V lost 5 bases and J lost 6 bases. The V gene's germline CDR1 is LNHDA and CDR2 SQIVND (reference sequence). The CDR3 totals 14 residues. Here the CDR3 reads CASSAGTARNIQYF. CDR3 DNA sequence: TGTGCCAGTAGTGCCGGGACAGCGAGAAACATTCAGTACTTC. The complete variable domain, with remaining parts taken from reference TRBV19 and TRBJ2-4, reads DGGITQSPKYLFRKEGQNVTLSCEQNLNHDAMYWYRQDPGQGLRLIYYSQIVNDFQKGDIAEGYSVSREKKESFPLTVTSAQKNPTAFYLCASSAGTARNIQYFGAGTRLSVL.

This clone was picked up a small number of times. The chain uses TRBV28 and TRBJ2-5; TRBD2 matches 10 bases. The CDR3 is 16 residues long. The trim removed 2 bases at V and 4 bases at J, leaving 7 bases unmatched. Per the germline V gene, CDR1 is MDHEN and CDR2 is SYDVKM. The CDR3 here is CASSLSSGRRAETQYF. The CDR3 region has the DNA TGTGCCAGCAGTTTAAGTAGCGGGAGGCGGGCAGAGACCCAGTACTTC.

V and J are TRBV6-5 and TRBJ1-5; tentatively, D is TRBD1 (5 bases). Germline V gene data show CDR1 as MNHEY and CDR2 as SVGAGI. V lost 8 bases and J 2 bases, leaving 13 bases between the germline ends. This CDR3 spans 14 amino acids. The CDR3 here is CASSLGGGNQPQHF. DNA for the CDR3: TGTGCCAGCTCCCTGGGGGGGGGCAATCAGCCCCAGCATTTT.

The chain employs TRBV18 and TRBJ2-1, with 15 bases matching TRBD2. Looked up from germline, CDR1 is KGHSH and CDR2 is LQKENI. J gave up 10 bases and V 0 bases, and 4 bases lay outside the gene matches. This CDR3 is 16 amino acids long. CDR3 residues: CASSPPGLAGGEEQFF. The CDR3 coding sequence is TGTGCCAGCTCACCACCGGGACTAGCGGGAGGAGAGGAGCAGTTCTTC.

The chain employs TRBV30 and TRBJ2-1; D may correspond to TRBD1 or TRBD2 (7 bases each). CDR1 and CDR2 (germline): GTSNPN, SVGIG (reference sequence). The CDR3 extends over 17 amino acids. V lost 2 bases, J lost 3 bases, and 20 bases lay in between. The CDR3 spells CAWSRHDAGGDYNEQFF. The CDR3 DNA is TGTGCCTGGAGTCGCCATGATGCAGGGGGGGACTACAATGAGCAGTTCTTC.

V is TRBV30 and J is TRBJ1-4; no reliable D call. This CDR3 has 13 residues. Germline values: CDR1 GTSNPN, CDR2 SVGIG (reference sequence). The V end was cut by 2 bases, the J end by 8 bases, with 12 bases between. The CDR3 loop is CAWSNGPIEKLFF. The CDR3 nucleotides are TGTGCCTGGAGTAACGGACCAATCGAAAAACTGTTTTTT.

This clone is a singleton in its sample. The CDR3 bases are TGTGCCAGCAGTGCCGATCGGACTAGCGGCCTCTCCTACAATGAGCAGTTCTTC. Its protein product is CASSADRTSGLSYNEQFF. This sequence joins TRBV2 and TRBJ2-1, with 10 bases identical to TRBD2. Germline V gene data show CDR1 as SNHLY and CDR2 as FYNNEI. This CDR3 region has 18 residues. J gave up 0 bases and V 4 bases, and 9 bases lay outside the gene matches.

The CDR3 loop is CASSFGPQGEQYF. The DNA of the CDR3 is TGTGCCAGCTCATTTGGGCCCCAAGGCGAGCAGTACTTC. The chain combines TRBV18 with TRBJ2-7, with D hard to call. Trimming took 5 bases from V and 6 from J, leaving 14 bases between them. Per the germline V gene, CDR1 is KGHSH and CDR2 is LQKENI. This CDR3 spans 13 amino acids.

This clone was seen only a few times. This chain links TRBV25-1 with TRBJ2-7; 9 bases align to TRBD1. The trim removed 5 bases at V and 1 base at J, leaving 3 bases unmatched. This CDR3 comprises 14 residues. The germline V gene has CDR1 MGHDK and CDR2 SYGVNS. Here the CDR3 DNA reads TGTGCCAGCAGTACCGGGACAGGGTCCTACGAGCAGTACTTC. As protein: CASSTGTGSYEQYF.

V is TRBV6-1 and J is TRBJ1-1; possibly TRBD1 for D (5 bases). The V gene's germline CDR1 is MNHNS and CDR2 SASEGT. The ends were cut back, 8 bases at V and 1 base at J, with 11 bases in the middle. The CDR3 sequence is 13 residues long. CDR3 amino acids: CASWGRGNTEAFF. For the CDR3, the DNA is TGTGCCAGCTGGGGACGGGGGAACACTGAAGCTTTCTTT.

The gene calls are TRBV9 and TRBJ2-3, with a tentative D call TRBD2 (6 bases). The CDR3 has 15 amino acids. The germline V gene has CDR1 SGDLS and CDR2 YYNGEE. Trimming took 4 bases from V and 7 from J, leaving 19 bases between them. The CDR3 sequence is CASSTGTSLLYTQYF. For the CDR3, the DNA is TGTGCCAGCAGCACCGGGACTTCCCTTCTCTATACGCAGTATTTT.

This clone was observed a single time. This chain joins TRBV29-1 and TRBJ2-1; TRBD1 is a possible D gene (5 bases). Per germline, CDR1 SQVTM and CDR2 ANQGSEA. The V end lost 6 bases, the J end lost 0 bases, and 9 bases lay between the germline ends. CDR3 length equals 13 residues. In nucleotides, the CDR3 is TGCAGCGTAGGACACAACTCCTACAATGAGCAGTTCTTC. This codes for CSVGHNSYNEQFF.

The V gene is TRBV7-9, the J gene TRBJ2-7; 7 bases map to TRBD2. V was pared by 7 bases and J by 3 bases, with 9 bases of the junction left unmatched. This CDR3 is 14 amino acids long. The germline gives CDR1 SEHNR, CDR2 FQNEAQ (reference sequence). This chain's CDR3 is CASNQAGSFYEQYF. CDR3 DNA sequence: TGTGCCAGCAACCAAGCGGGATCATTCTACGAGCAGTACTTC. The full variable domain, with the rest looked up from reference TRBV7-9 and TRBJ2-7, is DTGVSQNPRHKITKRGQNVTFRCDPISEHNRLYWYRQTLGQGPEFLTYFQNEAQLEKSRLLSDRFSAERPKGSFSTLEIQRTEQGDSAMYLCASNQAGSFYEQYFGPGTRLTVT.

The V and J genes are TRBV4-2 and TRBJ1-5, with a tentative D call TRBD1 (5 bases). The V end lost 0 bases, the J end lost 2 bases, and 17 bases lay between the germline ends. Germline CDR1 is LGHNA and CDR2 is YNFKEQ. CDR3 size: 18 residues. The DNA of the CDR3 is TGTGCCAGCAGCCAAGATTTAGGGGAGGGATGGGGCAATCAGCCCCAGCATTTT. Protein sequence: CASSQDLGEGWGNQPQHF.

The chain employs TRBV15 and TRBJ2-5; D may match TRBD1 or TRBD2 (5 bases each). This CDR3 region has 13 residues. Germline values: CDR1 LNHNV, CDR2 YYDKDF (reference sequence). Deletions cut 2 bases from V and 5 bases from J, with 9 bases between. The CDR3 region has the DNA TGTGCCACCAGCAGACAGGGCGGGGAGACCCAGTACTTC. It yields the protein CATSRQGGETQYF.

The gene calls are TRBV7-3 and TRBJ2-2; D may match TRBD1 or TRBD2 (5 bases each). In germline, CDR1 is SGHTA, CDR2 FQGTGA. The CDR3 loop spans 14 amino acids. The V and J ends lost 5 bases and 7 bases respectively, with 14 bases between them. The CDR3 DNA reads TGTGCCAGCAGCGCCCGGGACGCTTTCGGGGAGCTGTTTTTT. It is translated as CASSARDAFGELFF.

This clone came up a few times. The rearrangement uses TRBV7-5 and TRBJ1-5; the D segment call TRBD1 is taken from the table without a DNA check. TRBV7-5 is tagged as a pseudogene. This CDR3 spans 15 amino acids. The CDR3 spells CVRSTRDRGNQPQHF. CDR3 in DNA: TGTGTCAGAAGCACCAGGGACAGGGGTAATCAGCCCCAGCATTTT.

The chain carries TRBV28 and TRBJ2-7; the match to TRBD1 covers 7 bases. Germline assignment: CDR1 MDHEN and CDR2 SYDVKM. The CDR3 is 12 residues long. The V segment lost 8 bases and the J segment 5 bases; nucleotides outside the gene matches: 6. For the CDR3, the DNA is TGTGCCAGCGGGACAGACGTCGACGAGCAGTACTTC. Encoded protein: CASGTDVDEQYF.